Each of the 13 T cell receptor beta chains below was sequenced from the same sample in a study of T cells in Graves' hyperthyroidism and ophthalmopathy. Authors of the study amplified TCR beta CDR3 regions from RNA transcripts. The HTBI primer set served for first-round RT-PCR of the TCR CDR3. TCRdb re-derived calls from the multiplex PCR reads in MiXCR, one entry per CDR3 protein. The sample lists some 490,000 distinct CDR3 sequences; around a fifth were seen once. The specimen was blood. Receptors were obtained from a woman in her seventies with Graves' ophthalmopathy.

This clonotype was detected only once. The rearrangement links TRBV5-4 to TRBJ2-3; 8 bases agree with TRBD1. Germline values: CDR1 SGHNT, CDR2 YYREEE (reference sequence). The length of the CDR3 is 16 residues. J gave up 4 bases and V 0 bases, and 7 bases lay outside the gene matches. Written as DNA, the CDR3 is TGTGCCAGCAGCTTGGTAATCGGACAGGGTGCAGATACGCAGTATTTT. Amino acid sequence: CASSLVIGQGADTQYF.

This clonotype was found a few times. The gene calls are TRBV3-1 and TRBJ1-2; no reliable D call. V lost 1 base, J lost 4 bases, and 7 bases lay in between. The germline gives CDR1 LGHDT, CDR2 YNNKEL (reference sequence). This CDR3 is built from 13 residues. CDR3 sequence: CASSQVVLYGYTF. The CDR3 DNA reads as TGTGCCAGCAGCCAAGTAGTTCTCTATGGCTACACCTTC.

The gene calls are TRBV10-1 and TRBJ2-3; tentative D call: TRBD2 (6 bases). Trimming took off 0 bases at V and 1 base at J, with 17 bases between the two ends. Germline V lookup: CDR1 WNHNN, CDR2 SYGVQD (reference sequence). The CDR3 contains 18 residues. CDR3 nucleotides: TGCGCCAGCAGTGAGTCAGGATTTGCGGGACGAGGCACAGATACGCAGTATTTT. This codes for CASSESGFAGRGTDTQYF.

The V gene is TRBV6-1, the J gene TRBJ2-1, with 7 bases that match TRBD2. Trimming at V came to 5 bases and at J to 5 bases, leaving 6 bases not matched to a gene. The CDR3 is made up of 14 amino acids. CDR1 is MNHNS, CDR2 SASEGT, per germline. The CDR3 nucleotides read TGTGCCAGCAGTAATAGCGGGTTCCACAATGAGCAGTTCTTC. It specifies CASSNSGFHNEQFF.

The chain recombines TRBV5-4 with TRBJ2-4; no firm D call. CDR1 is SGHNT, CDR2 YYREEE, per germline (reference sequence). V was shortened by 1 base and J by 7 bases, with 12 bases between the two germline ends. CDR3 length: 14 residues. This chain's CDR3 is CASSLSRSPNIQYF. CDR3 nucleotides: TGTGCCAGCAGCTTGTCCAGGTCTCCGAACATTCAGTACTTC.

V and J are TRBV20-1 and TRBJ2-1; D uncertain. The germline gives CDR1 DFQATT, CDR2 SNEGSKA (reference sequence). CDR3 length equals 10 residues. The CDR3 DNA reads TGCTCCGGTACCTTGAATGAGCAGTTCTTC. It specifies CSGTLNEQFF.

This chain uses TRBV6-5 with TRBJ1-2, with D perhaps matching TRBD1 (6 bases). V lost 2 bases and J 2 bases, leaving 18 bases between the germline ends. The CDR3 has 17 residues. Germline loops: CDR1 MNHEY, CDR2 SVGAGI. CDR3 coding DNA: TGTGCCAGCAGTTACGTGCCGAAAAGGGGGAAAAACTATGGCTACACCTTC. It translates to CASSYVPKRGKNYGYTF.

The J gene is TRBJ2-5, the V gene TRBV5-4; D may be TRBD1 or TRBD2 (5 bases each). The CDR3 is 16 residues long. Germline-derived CDR1 and CDR2 are SGHNT and YYREEE (reference sequence). Trimming removed 4 bases from V and 4 bases from J, with 20 bases in between. DNA of the CDR3: TGTGCCAGCAGCCCACACCCCGCCGGGGCCCCAGAGACCCAGTACTTC. It encodes CASSPHPAGAPETQYF.

At least ten counts were recorded for this clonotype. The chain joins TRBV2 to TRBJ1-5; TRBD1 matches 9 bases. V trimming: 5 bases; J trimming: 2 bases; junction bases outside the gene matches: 1. CDR1 and CDR2 from the germline V gene are SNHLY and FYNNEI. This CDR3 comprises 14 residues. Here the CDR3 reads CASSRTGGNQPQHF. As DNA, the CDR3 is TGTGCCAGCAGTAGGACAGGGGGCAATCAGCCCCAGCATTTT.

This clonotype was observed a handful of times. The rearrangement links TRBV7-2 to TRBJ2-7; a possible D gene is TRBD1 (5 bases). The CDR3 spans 14 residues. With 2 bases removed from V and 4 bases from J, the gap between germline ends came to 12 bases. Germline V gives CDR1 SGHTA, CDR2 FQGNSA. CDR3 sequence reads: CASSLSGAQYEQYF. The CDR3 DNA reads as TGTGCCAGCAGCTTAAGTGGGGCTCAGTACGAGCAGTACTTC.

This clonotype appeared many times. The chain employs TRBV30 and TRBJ1-1; no reliable D call. Per the germline V gene, CDR1 is GTSNPN and CDR2 is SVGIG (reference sequence). The CDR3 extends over 11 amino acids. The V end lost 2 bases, the J end lost 1 base, and 2 bases lay between the germline ends. CDR3: CAWSRNTEAFF. CDR3 in DNA: TGTGCCTGGAGTAGGAACACTGAAGCTTTCTTT.

This clonotype occurred a few times. V gene TRBV24-1 combines with J gene TRBJ2-1, with TRBD2 matching 14 bases. Germline V gene sequence: CDR1 KGHDR, CDR2 SFDVKD. CDR3 length: 17 amino acids. Trimming at V came to 4 bases and at J to 6 bases, leaving 7 bases not matched to a gene. CDR3 amino acids: CATSEAGTSGRINEQFF. The CDR3 nucleotides read TGTGCCACCAGTGAGGCCGGGACTAGCGGGAGAATCAATGAGCAGTTCTTC.

This clonotype was counted only a few times. The chain links TRBV11-2 to TRBJ2-3, with 13 nucleotides matching TRBD2. CDR1 is SGHAT, CDR2 FQNNGV, per germline. This CDR3 comprises 18 residues. The junction had 7 bases not matched to a gene; V was cut back by 4 bases and J by 0 bases. The CDR3 region is CASSSWGTSGTSTDTQYF. In nucleotides, the CDR3 is TGTGCCAGCAGCTCTTGGGGGACTAGCGGGACTAGCACAGATACGCAGTATTTT.